Listed below are T cell receptor beta chains from one sample, sequenced in a study of T cells after yellow fever vaccination. MiXCR was run by TCRdb on the 5' RACE reads, yielding one entry per CDR3 protein. The top ten clones hold over 15% of a sample with about 430,000 distinct CDR3 sequences, 18% of them seen once. The sample here was PBMCs, taken before the yellow fever booster vaccination. These receptors all stem from a man younger than 35 who received the YFV17D yellow fever vaccine. CDR3s include the opening cysteine and the closing phenylalanine or tryptophan. The D gene is left open where the match is weak. Rows give clone size only sometimes, using once, few, many, or a class for an expanded clone.

clone_size j_call d_call v_call cdr3_aa cdr3_nt
. TRBJ1-2 . TRBV9 CASSVAGLSDYTF TGTGCCAGCAGCGTAGCGGGCCTCTCCGACTACACCTTC
. TRBJ2-5 TRBD2 TRBV5-1 CASSLAGRGGGQETQYF TGCGCCAGCAGCTTGGCCGGGCGCGGGGGGGGCCAAGAGACCCAGTACTTC
many TRBJ1-3 . TRBV20-1 CSATDIEFTGNTIYF TGCAGTGCTACGGACATCGAATTTACTGGAAACACCATATATTTT
few TRBJ2-5 TRBD1 TRBV9 CASSVVVGSSGTEQETQYF TGTGCCAGCAGCGTAGTAGTAGGAAGCTCCGGGACAGAACAAGAGACCCAGTACTTC
. TRBJ2-3 TRBD2 TRBV7-2 CASTAAGTSGGPGTDTQYF TGTGCCAGCACCGCAGCCGGGACTAGCGGGGGGCCCGGCACAGATACGCAGTATTTT
few TRBJ2-1 . TRBV29-1 CSVGFRVSRNEQFF TGCAGCGTTGGGTTCAGGGTCAGTCGGAATGAGCAGTTCTTC
few TRBJ1-2 TRBD1 TRBV12-3/TRBV12-4 CATAEGAGGYGYTF TGTGCCACCGCGGAGGGGGCTGGAGGGTATGGCTACACCTTC
. TRBJ1-4 . TRBV20-1 CSALPGGGWNEKLFF TGCAGTGCCCTACCGGGGGGGGGCTGGAATGAAAAACTGTTTTTT
many TRBJ2-3 . TRBV7-2 CASRAVLTDTQYF TGTGCCAGCCGGGCGGTCCTCACAGATACGCAGTATTTT
. TRBJ2-5 TRBD2 TRBV7-9 CASSEGLAGRYQETQYF TGTGCCAGCAGCGAGGGACTAGCGGGGAGGTACCAAGAGACCCAGTACTTC
few TRBJ2-3 TRBD1 TRBV6-2/TRBV6-3 CASRKWTGDTDTQYF TGTGCCAGCAGGAAATGGACAGGGGACACAGATACGCAGTATTTT
once TRBJ2-3 . TRBV5-8 CASRGDSYDGYF TGTGCCAGCAGGGGGGACTCATACGATGGGTATTTT
. TRBJ1-2 . TRBV7-8 CASSPGPQADGYTF TGTGCCAGCAGCCCGGGACCCCAGGCGGATGGCTACACCTTC
few TRBJ2-3 . TRBV7-9 CASSLIYFGDTQYF TGTGCCAGCAGCCTTATCTACTTTGGAGATACGCAGTATTTT
few TRBJ2-3 TRBD1 TRBV23-1 CASSHKRGRCSPVTDTQYF TGCGCCAGCAGTCACAAGAGGGGGCGTTGCTCCCCCGTCACAGATACGCAGTATTTT
. TRBJ2-1 TRBD2 TRBV19 CASEAGLASHEQFF TGTGCCAGCGAAGCGGGACTAGCGTCCCATGAGCAGTTCTTC
once TRBJ2-3 TRBD1 TRBV6-5 CASNPGTGGAWRTDTQYF TGTGCCAGCAACCCCGGGACAGGGGGCGCGTGGCGCACAGATACGCAGTATTTT
. TRBJ1-5 . TRBV29-1 CSVEVGRDQPQHF TGCAGCGTTGAGGTTGGGCGGGATCAGCCCCAGCATTTT
many TRBJ2-4 TRBD2 TRBV18 CASSPTSGALAKNIQYF TGTGCCAGCTCACCCACTAGCGGGGCTCTAGCCAAAAACATTCAGTACTTC
few TRBJ1-6 . TRBV4-2 CASSQEGFDNSPLHF TGTGCCAGCAGCCAAGAGGGGTTTGATAATTCACCCCTCCACTTT
few TRBJ2-5 . TRBV5-1 CASSSTGSETQYF TGCGCCAGCAGCTCCACAGGGTCGGAGACCCAGTACTTC
many TRBJ1-1 . TRBV6-6 CASSSGGTEAFF TGTGCCAGCAGTTCCGGGGGCACTGAAGCTTTCTTT